The present T cell receptor beta chain was sequenced within a study of blood T cell repertoires in COVID-19. Study overall: Nucleic acid was either cDNA or gDNA, and it came from T cells, B-cell-depleted T cells, or PBMCs.

As processed by the authors: Estimation of nucleated cell counts was performed using reference gene primer amplification. Profiling relied on immunoSEQ multiplex PCR, and the TCRdb table lists in-frame clones only, not all of them. V, J and clone size reflect that table, while D and trimming were determined from the DNA. The profile covers about 57,000 clones, with 65% to 85% appearing a single time and around 4% taken by the ten largest. This CDR3 region has 17 residues. Looked up from germline, CDR1 is MNHEY and CDR2 is SVGEGT. V was clipped by 5 bases and J by 0 bases; unmatched bases: 7. The study assigned cohorts using participant-reported clinical history.

Specimen: PBMCs or T cells enriched from blood (not recorded which). This TCR derives from a woman between 40 and 55 years old with acute COVID-19. The gene calls are TRBV6-2 or TRBV6-3 and TRBJ2-7, with 13 bases fitting TRBD2. The CDR3 DNA sequence: TGTGCCAGCAGTACGGGACTAGCGGGAATCAGCTCCTACGAGCAGTACTTC. This translates into CASSTGLAGISSYEQYF.